The clone carrying this T cell receptor beta chain is labeled medium-sized based on frequency. Its antigen is unknown. This entry is derived from a study of CD8 T cells in cerebrospinal fluid in Alzheimer's disease. Overall study findings and caveats: EBV-specific TCRs in cerebrospinal fluid reportedly do not establish a causal EBV–Alzheimer's link.

The CDR3 runs 16 residues. TCRdb re-called the 10x single-cell sequencing reads; every CDR3 protein appears as one record, without DNA. The sample is made up of about 1,100 distinct CDR3 sequences, and the top ten hold 10% of it. Input material: cerebrospinal fluid. V usage is TRBV12-3 or TRBV12-4 and J usage is TRBJ1-4; the TCRdb call, TRBD1, lacks DNA for checking. The origin of this receptor is a human donor with mild cognitive impairment. This CDR3 reads CASSLGGFRTNEKLFF.